The next 2 T cell receptor beta chains were all read from a single sample in a study of blood T cell repertoires in COVID-19. Sequenced by immunoSEQ multiplex PCR; TCRdb stores in-frame clones only, minus some. The sample has approximately 140,000 clones; around four fifths are singletons. The sequenced material came from peripheral blood. Receptors were obtained from a woman between 35 and 50 years old with active or convalescent COVID-19.

The chain has TRBV29-1 and TRBJ2-7; TRBD2 matches at 7 bases. The germline gives CDR1 SQVTM, CDR2 ANQGSEA. The length of the CDR3 is 13 residues. With 0 bases clipped from V and 6 bases from J, the junction kept 5 bases outside the gene matches. The CDR3 sequence is CSVEEGREREQYF. The CDR3 DNA is TGCAGCGTTGAAGAAGGGAGGGAGCGCGAGCAGTACTTC.

The table lists this clone with a count of one. This CDR3 is CASSERRVAGGGETQYF. The CDR3 DNA sequence: TGCGCCAGCAGTGAGCGGCGAGTAGCGGGAGGAGGGGAGACCCAGTACTTC. This chain connects TRBV10-1 to TRBJ2-5, with TRBD2 matching 10 bases. This CDR3 is built from 17 residues. The V gene end was trimmed by 2 bases and the J gene end by 5 bases; junction bases not matched to a gene: 11. Germline lookup yields CDR1 WNHNN and CDR2 SYGVQD (reference sequence).